This TCR beta chain was captured in a study of blood T cells in healthy people across ages. Peripheral blood was drawn, about 9.7 milliliters per donor. Every sample gave at least 5.5 micrograms of total RNA when it was extracted. Study-wide findings and caveats: Older individuals had lower TCR beta diversity per million T cells (the decline was roughly linear). Both higher diversity and more naive CD4+ cells marked long-lived donors when set against aged donors.

This clonotype has ten or more counts. The antigen remains undetermined. With a J-beta primer mix and a sample-barcoded 5' primer, a second PCR ran about 7 to 12 cycles. Each CDR3 protein gets one entry after TCRdb re-called the 5' RACE reads with MiXCR. The profile shows 1.5 million or so distinct CDR3 sequences, approximately 43% of them singletons. This receptor was identified in a woman aged 18-30 years in good health. Sequenced material: blood.

As DNA, the CDR3 is TGTGCCAGCAGCTTCGGGGGGAGCTCCTACAATGAGCAGTTCTTC. This encodes CASSFGGSSYNEQFF. This chain uses TRBV7-3 with TRBJ2-1, with TRBD2 identical over 7 bases. Trimming took 3 bases from V and 0 from J; bases not matched to a gene: 2. In germline, CDR1 is SGHTA, CDR2 FQGTGA. CDR3 length equals 15 residues. The full variable domain, in which reference TRBV7-3 and TRBJ2-1 provide the parts outside the CDR3, is GAGVSQTPSNKVTEKGKYVELRCDPISGHTALYWYRQSLGQGPEFLIYFQGTGAADDSGLPNDRFFAVRPEGSVSTLKIQRTERGDSAVYLCASSFGGSSYNEQFFGPGTRLTVL.